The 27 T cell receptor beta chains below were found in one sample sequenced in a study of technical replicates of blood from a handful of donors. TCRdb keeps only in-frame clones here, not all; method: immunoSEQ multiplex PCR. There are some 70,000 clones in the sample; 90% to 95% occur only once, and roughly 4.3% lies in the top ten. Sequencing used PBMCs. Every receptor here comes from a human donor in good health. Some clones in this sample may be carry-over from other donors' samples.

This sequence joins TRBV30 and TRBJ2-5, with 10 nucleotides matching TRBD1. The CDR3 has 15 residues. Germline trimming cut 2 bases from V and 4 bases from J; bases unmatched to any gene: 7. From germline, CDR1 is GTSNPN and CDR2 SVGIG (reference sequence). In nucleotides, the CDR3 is TGTGCCTGGAGTCCCGGACAGGGGGGTGTAGAGACCCAGTACTTC. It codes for CAWSPGQGGVETQYF.

DNA of the CDR3: TGTGCCAGCAGCTTGGGTCTAGCCCAGGCAAATGAGCAGTTCTTC. This encodes CASSLGLAQANEQFF. The chain recombines TRBV7-9 with TRBJ2-1; D perhaps matches TRBD2 (5 bases). The ends were cut back, 3 bases at V and 7 bases at J, with 16 bases in the middle. CDR1 is SEHNR, CDR2 FQNEAQ, per germline (reference sequence). CDR3 length equals 15 residues.

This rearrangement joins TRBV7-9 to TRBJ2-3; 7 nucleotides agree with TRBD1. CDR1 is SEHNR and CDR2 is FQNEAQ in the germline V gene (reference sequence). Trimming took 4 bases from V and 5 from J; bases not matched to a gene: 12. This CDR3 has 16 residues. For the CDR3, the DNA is TGTGCCAGCAGCTCATACGGACAGGAGCCTGTAGATACGCAGTATTTT. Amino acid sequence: CASSSYGQEPVDTQYF.

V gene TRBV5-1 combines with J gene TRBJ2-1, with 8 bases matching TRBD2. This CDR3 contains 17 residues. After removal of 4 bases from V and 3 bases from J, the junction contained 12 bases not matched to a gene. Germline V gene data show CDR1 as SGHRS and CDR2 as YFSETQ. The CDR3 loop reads CASSLIQDGTSYNEQFF. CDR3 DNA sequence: TGCGCCAGCAGCCTTATACAGGACGGGACTAGCTACAATGAGCAGTTCTTC.

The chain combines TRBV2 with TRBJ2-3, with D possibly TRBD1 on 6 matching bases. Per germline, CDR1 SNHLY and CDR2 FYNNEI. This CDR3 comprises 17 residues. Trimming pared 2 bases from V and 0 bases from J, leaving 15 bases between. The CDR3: CASSEQEGGSSTDTQYF. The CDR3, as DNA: TGTGCCAGCAGTGAACAGGAAGGGGGTTCTAGCACAGATACGCAGTATTTT.

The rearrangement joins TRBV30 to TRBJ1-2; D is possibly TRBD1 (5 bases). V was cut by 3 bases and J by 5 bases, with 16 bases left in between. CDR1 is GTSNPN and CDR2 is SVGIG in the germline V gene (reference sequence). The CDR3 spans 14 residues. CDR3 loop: CAWSDGTINYGYTF. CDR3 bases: TGTGCCTGGAGCGATGGGACTATAAATTATGGCTACACCTTC.

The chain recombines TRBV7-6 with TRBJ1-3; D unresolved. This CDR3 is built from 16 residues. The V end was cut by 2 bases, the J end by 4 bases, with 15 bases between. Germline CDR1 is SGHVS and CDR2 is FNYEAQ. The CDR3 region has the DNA TGTGCCAGCAGCTTATCCTTGGGCGTGAGCGGAAACACCATATATTTT. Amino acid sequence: CASSLSLGVSGNTIYF.

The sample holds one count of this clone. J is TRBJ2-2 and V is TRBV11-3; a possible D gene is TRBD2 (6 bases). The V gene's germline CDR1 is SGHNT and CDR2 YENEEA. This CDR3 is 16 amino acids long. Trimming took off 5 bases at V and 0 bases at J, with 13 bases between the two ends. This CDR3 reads CASSPTGLTNTGELFF. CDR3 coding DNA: TGTGCCAGCAGCCCCACGGGACTCACGAACACCGGGGAGCTGTTTTTT.

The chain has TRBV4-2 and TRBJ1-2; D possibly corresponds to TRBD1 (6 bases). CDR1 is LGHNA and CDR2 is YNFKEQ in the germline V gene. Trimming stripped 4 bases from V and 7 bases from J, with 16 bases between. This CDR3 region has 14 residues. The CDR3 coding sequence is TGTGCCAGCAGCCCCGCGTTTGGGGGCGGTGGCTACACCTTC. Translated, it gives CASSPAFGGGGYTF.

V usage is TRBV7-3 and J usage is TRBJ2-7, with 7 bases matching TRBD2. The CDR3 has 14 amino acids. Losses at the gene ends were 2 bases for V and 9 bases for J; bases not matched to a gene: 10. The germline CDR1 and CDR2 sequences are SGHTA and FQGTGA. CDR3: CASSLGPSGGGQYF. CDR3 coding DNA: TGTGCCAGCAGCTTAGGGCCGTCGGGAGGCGGGCAGTACTTC.

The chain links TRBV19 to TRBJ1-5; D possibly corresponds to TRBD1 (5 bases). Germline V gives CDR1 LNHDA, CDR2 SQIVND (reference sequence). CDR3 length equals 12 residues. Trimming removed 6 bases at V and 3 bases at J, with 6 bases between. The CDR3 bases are TGTGCCAGTAGGGACACCAATCAGCCCCAGCATTTT. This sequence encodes CASRDTNQPQHF.

The CDR3 region is CASSSGIATNEKLFF. The CDR3 DNA reads as TGTGCCAGCAGCTCCGGGATTGCAACTAATGAAAAACTGTTTTTT. The V gene is TRBV7-6, the J gene TRBJ1-4; D unclear. Germline V gene data show CDR1 as SGHVS and CDR2 as FNYEAQ. V was trimmed by 4 bases and J by 0 bases, leaving 9 bases between them. The CDR3 has 15 residues.

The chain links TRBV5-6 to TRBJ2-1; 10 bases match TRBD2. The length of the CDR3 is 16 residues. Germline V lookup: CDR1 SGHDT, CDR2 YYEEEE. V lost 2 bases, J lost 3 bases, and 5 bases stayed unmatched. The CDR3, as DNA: TGTGCCAGCAGCTTCCAAACTAGCGGGAACTACAATGAGCAGTTCTTC. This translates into CASSFQTSGNYNEQFF.

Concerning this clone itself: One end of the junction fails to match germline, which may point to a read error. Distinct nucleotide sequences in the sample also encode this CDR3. The CDR3 reads CASSLVSNEQFF. The CDR3 coding sequence is TGTGCCAGCAGCTTGGTCAGTAATGAGCAGTTCTTC. The V call is TRBV5-1, the J call TRBJ2-1; D is undetermined. The CDR3 is 12 residues long. CDR1 is SGHRS and CDR2 is YFSETQ in the germline V gene.

The CDR3 protein is CASRTTGFTEQFF. CDR3 sequence (DNA): TGTGCCAGCAGAACAACAGGGTTCACTGAGCAGTTCTTC. This chain connects TRBV2 to TRBJ2-1, with D possibly being TRBD1 (6 bases). Trimming left V 6 bases short and J 9 bases short, with 15 bases between. Germline CDR1 SNHLY, CDR2 FYNNEI. This CDR3 contains 13 residues.

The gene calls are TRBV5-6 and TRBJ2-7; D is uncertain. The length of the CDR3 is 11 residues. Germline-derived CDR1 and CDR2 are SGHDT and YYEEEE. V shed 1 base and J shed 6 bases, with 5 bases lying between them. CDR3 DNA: TGTGCCAGCAGCTTGAACTCCGAGCAGTACTTC. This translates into CASSLNSEQYF.

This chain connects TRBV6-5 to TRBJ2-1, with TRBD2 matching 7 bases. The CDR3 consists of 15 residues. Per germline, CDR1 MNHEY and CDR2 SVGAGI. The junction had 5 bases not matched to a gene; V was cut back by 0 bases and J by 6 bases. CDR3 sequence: CASSYSSSGRNEQFF. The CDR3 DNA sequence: TGTGCCAGCAGTTACTCATCTAGCGGACGCAATGAGCAGTTCTTC.

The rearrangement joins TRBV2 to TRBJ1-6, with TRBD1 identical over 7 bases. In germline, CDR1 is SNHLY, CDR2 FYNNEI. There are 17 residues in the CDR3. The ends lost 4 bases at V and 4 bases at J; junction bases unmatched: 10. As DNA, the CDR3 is TGTGCCAGCAGTGTTCTCGGGACAGAAATTTATAATTCACCCCTCCACTTT. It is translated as CASSVLGTEIYNSPLHF.

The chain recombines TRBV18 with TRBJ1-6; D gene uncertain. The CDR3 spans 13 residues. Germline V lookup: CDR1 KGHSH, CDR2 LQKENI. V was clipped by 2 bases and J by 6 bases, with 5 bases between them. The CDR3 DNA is TGTGCCAGCTCACCAGCCGGTAATTCACCCCTCCACTTT. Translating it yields CASSPAGNSPLHF.

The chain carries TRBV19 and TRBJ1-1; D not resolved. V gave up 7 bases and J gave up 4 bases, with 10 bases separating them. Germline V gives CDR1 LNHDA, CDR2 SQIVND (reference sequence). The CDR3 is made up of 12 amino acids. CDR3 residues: CASTGGFTEAFF. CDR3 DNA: TGTGCCAGTACCGGCGGATTCACTGAAGCTTTCTTT. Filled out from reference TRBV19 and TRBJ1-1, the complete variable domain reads DGGITQSPKYLFRKEGQNVTLSCEQNLNHDAMYWYRQDPGQGLRLIYYSQIVNDFQKGDIAEGYSVSREKKESFPLTVTSAQKNPTAFYLCASTGGFTEAFFGQGTRLTVV.

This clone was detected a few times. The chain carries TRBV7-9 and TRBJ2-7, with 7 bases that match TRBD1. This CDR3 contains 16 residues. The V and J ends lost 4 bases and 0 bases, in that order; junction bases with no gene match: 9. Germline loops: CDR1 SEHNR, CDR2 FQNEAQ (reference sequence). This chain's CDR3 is CASSSTGDRDSYEQYF. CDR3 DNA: TGTGCCAGCAGCTCAACAGGCGACAGGGACTCCTACGAGCAGTACTTC.

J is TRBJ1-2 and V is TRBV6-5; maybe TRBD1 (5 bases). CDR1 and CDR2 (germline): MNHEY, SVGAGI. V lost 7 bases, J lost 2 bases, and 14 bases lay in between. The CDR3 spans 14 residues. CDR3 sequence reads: CASMRGNLNYGYTF. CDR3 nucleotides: TGTGCCAGCATGCGGGGGAACCTCAACTATGGCTACACCTTC.

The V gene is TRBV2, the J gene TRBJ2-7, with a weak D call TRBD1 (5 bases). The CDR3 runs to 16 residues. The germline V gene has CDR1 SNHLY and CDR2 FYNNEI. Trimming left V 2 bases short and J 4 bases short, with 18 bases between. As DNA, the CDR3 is TGTGCCAGCAGTGAAATTGTGCAGGGTCCTATTTACGAGCAGTACTTC. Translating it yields CASSEIVQGPIYEQYF.

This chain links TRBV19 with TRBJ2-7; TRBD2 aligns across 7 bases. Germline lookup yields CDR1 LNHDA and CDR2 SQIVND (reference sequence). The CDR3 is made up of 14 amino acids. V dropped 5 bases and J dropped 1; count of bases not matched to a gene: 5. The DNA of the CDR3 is TGTGCCAGTAGTGTCCAACTAGCGTCCTACGAGCAGTACTTC. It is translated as CASSVQLASYEQYF.

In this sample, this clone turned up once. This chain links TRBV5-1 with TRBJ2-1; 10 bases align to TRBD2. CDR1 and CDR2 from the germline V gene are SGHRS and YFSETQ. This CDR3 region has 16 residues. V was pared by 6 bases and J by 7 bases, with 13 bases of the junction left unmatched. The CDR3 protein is CASTDSGRSGLNEQFF. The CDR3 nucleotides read TGCGCCAGCACCGATAGCGGGAGGTCCGGATTGAATGAGCAGTTCTTC.

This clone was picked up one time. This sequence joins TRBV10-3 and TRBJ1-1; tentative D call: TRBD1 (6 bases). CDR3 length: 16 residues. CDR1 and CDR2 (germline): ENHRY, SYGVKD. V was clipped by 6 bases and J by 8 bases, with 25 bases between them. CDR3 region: CAIRSPTGAGTGEAFF. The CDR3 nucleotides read TGTGCCATCAGGTCCCCGACAGGAGCCGGCACTGGGGAAGCTTTCTTT.

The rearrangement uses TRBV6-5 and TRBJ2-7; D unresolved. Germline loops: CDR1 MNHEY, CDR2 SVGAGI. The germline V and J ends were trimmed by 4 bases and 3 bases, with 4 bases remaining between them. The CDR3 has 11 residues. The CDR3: CASSSNYEQYF. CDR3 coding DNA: TGTGCCAGCAGTTCAAACTACGAGCAGTACTTC.